The entry below describes one T cell receptor (beta chain). This entry comes from a study of blood T cell repertoires in COVID-19. Overall study context: The cDNA or gDNA used as material had been derived from T cells, B-cell-depleted T cells, or PBMCs.

The protocol was immunoSEQ multiplex PCR, while the TCRdb copy is restricted to in-frame clones and leaves out a portion. The sample has about 100,000 clones, about 80% seen once. The length of the CDR3 is 15 residues. From germline, CDR1 is SGHRS and CDR2 YFSETQ. With 4 bases clipped from V and 4 bases from J, the junction kept 7 bases outside the gene matches. The rearrangement links TRBV5-1 to TRBJ1-2, with 10 bases that match TRBD1. The sequence derives from a human donor in a cohort sampled during active COVID-19. The specimen sequenced was peripheral blood. CDR3 loop: CASSAKTGGPYGYTF. Written as DNA, the CDR3 is TGCGCCAGCAGCGCGAAGACAGGGGGCCCCTATGGCTACACCTTC.